What follows are 17 T cell receptor beta chains derived from one specimen sequenced in a study of identical twins. One entry per CDR3 protein results from TCRdb running MiXCR on the 5' RACE reads. Altogether some 1,600,000 distinct CDR3 sequences are present, about 32% being singletons, with the ten largest covering about 0.27%. Material: cord blood. The receptors shown here come from a newborn girl in good health.

This clonotype was counted between two and nine times. The rearrangement links TRBV6-1 to TRBJ2-7; 11 positions match TRBD1. Germline loops: CDR1 MNHNS, CDR2 SASEGT. V trimming: 6 bases; J trimming: 3 bases; junction bases outside the gene matches: 7. The CDR3 contains 15 residues. For the CDR3, the DNA is TGTGCCAGCAGAAGGGGACAGGGGGGCCGCTACGAGCAGTACTTC. It encodes CASRRGQGGRYEQYF.

The V gene is TRBV20-1, the J gene TRBJ2-2; D is unresolved. CDR3 size: 12 residues. The ends were cut back, 7 bases at V and 7 bases at J, with 13 bases in the middle. Germline V gives CDR1 DFQATT, CDR2 SNEGSKA (reference sequence). CDR3 region: CSGHDLGGELFF. The CDR3 coding sequence is TGCAGTGGTCATGACCTGGGCGGGGAGCTGTTTTTT.

This clonotype occurred a few times. The chain recombines TRBV24-1 with TRBJ1-2; maybe TRBD1 (6 bases). The germline V gene has CDR1 KGHDR and CDR2 SFDVKD. With 4 bases removed from V and 3 bases from J, the gap between germline ends came to 8 bases. The CDR3 contains 13 residues. CDR3 region: CATSERQDYGYTF. The DNA of the CDR3 is TGTGCCACCAGTGAAAGACAGGACTATGGCTACACCTTC.

Remarks on this clonotype: The conserved phenylalanine or tryptophan is not found at the CDR3 terminus, so this likely reflects a read error. Because the CDR3's place on the DNA is in doubt, the DNA is left out and the CDR3 is given as listed by TCRdb. V usage is TRBV12-3 or TRBV12-4 and J usage is TRBJ2-3; the table gives TRBD2 as D, unverified against the DNA. The CDR3 length equals 15 residues, ends included. CDR3 protein: CASSLTSGRTDMQYS.

The chain combines TRBV9 with TRBJ2-1, with 8 positions matching TRBD2. V dropped 0 bases and J dropped 0; count of bases not matched to a gene: 11. The germline gives CDR1 SGDLS, CDR2 YYNGEE. The CDR3 runs to 19 residues. CDR3 nucleotide sequence: TGTGCCAGCAGCGTAGTGGCTTCTAGCGGGTATAGCTCCTACAATGAGCAGTTCTTC. This gives the protein CASSVVASSGYSSYNEQFF.

The rearrangement uses TRBV2 and TRBJ1-4, with D uncertain. Germline assignment: CDR1 SNHLY and CDR2 FYNNEI. This CDR3 region has 12 residues. Between the trimmed V and J ends, which lost 8 bases and 5 bases, there was a span of 9 bases. CDR3 amino acids: CASRLANEKLFF. CDR3 DNA sequence: TGTGCCAGCCGCCTAGCGAATGAAAAACTGTTTTTT.

This clonotype showed up just a few times. This rearrangement joins TRBV7-9 to TRBJ2-1; 8 nucleotides align to TRBD1. Germline V gene data show CDR1 as SEHNR and CDR2 as FQNEAQ (reference sequence). Trimming took 11 bases from V and 5 from J; bases not matched to a gene: 11. CDR3 length: 14 amino acids. The DNA of the CDR3 is TGTGCCCTCGCTGGCACAGGGGGGAACAATGAGCAGTTCTTC. Translated: CALAGTGGNNEQFF.

This chain joins TRBV5-5 and TRBJ1-2; a weak D match, TRBD1 (5 bases). The CDR3 contains 13 residues. Trimming removed 0 bases at V and 7 bases at J, with 10 bases between. Germline CDR1 is SGHKS and CDR2 is YYEKEE (reference sequence). In DNA form, the CDR3 reads TGTGCCAGCAGCTTGGGACAGACGTTTGGCTACACCTTC. It specifies CASSLGQTFGYTF.

V usage is TRBV4-1 and J usage is TRBJ2-1; 7 bases are shared with TRBD1. The germline CDR1 and CDR2 sequences are MGHRA and YSYEKL. V gave up 4 bases and J gave up 9 bases; unmatched junction bases: 9. This CDR3 comprises 14 residues. CDR3 sequence (DNA): TGCGCCAGCAGCCGGAGTCAGGGGGTTGGTGAGCAGTTCTTC. Translation: CASSRSQGVGEQFF.

This clonotype was seen at least ten times. The chain employs TRBV5-1 and TRBJ2-7; D is unclear. V was clipped by 1 base and J by 3 bases, with 8 bases between them. This CDR3 has 13 amino acids. Germline V gene lookup returns CDR1 SGHRS and CDR2 YFSETQ. The CDR3 sequence: CASSLNRYYEQYF. In nucleotides, the CDR3 is TGCGCCAGCAGCTTGAACAGATACTACGAGCAGTACTTC.

J is TRBJ2-7 and V is TRBV6-5, with D perhaps being TRBD1 or TRBD2 (5 bases each). The germline V gene encodes CDR1 MNHEY and CDR2 SVGAGI. This CDR3 region has 15 residues. Trimming removed 6 bases from V and 7 bases from J, with 22 bases in between. In DNA, the CDR3 is TGTGCCAGCAGCGAACCACATGCAGGGACCGTGGAGCAGTACTTC. It is translated as CASSEPHAGTVEQYF.

The rearrangement uses TRBV28 and TRBJ2-5; possible D gene TRBD1, 5 bases. This CDR3 contains 14 residues. V was pared by 2 bases and J by 3 bases, with 10 bases between. CDR1 and CDR2 from the germline V gene are MDHEN and SYDVKM. CDR3 nucleotide sequence: TGTGCCAGCAGTTTAAGGGGCAGTAAAGAGACCCAGTACTTC. Protein product: CASSLRGSKETQYF.

The rearrangement joins TRBV11-2 to TRBJ1-1; D possibly corresponds to TRBD1 (5 bases). Trimming cost V 2 bases and J 11 bases, with 15 bases left between them. Germline V gene lookup returns CDR1 SGHAT and CDR2 FQNNGV. The CDR3 contains 13 residues. CDR3 DNA: TGTGCCAGCAGCTTAAAGACCGGGGCAGGGGCTTTCTTT. This gives the protein CASSLKTGAGAFF.

The chain uses TRBV20-1 and TRBJ2-5; TRBD2 aligns across 9 bases. CDR3 size: 17 residues. Germline CDR1 is DFQATT and CDR2 is SNEGSKA (reference sequence). Trimming cost V 3 bases and J 11 bases; bases outside gene matches: 22. The DNA for the CDR3 is TGCAGTGCTAGTGAGCTAGCGGGACTTAGAGTAGGGAATGAGCAGTACTTC. It specifies CSASELAGLRVGNEQYF.

The chain links TRBV7-8 to TRBJ1-2, with 9 bases lining up with TRBD1. The CDR3 covers 16 residues. With 1 base clipped from V and 4 bases from J, the junction kept 7 bases outside the gene matches. Germline lookup yields CDR1 SGHVS and CDR2 FQNEAQ. The CDR3 loop is CASSLVGTGNLYGYTF. CDR3 DNA: TGTGCCAGCAGCTTAGTCGGGACAGGGAACCTCTATGGCTACACCTTC.

This clonotype has more than one count but fewer than ten. The rearrangement joins TRBV7-2 to TRBJ1-4; D is undetermined. Germline CDR1 is SGHTA and CDR2 is FQGNSA. V lost 5 bases, J lost 0 bases, and 13 bases lay in between. This CDR3 has 16 amino acids. The CDR3 DNA sequence: TGTGCCAGCAGCCTATCCTACGGGACAACTAATGAAAAACTGTTTTTT. Protein product: CASSLSYGTTNEKLFF.

The chain recombines TRBV19 with TRBJ2-1; 9 nucleotides line up with TRBD2. The junction had 12 bases not matched to a gene; V was cut back by 3 bases and J by 6 bases. The CDR3 runs 17 residues. CDR1 is LNHDA and CDR2 is SQIVND in the germline V gene (reference sequence). The CDR3 DNA sequence: TGTGCCAGTAGTATCGTGACTAGCGGTCAGGTCGCCAATGAGCAGTTCTTC. This codes for CASSIVTSGQVANEQFF.